This T cell receptor beta chain emerged from a study of T cell responses to AZD1222 COVID-19 vaccine. Study background: Timing groups of about 4 and about 12 weeks for second doses were pooled. General study findings and limits: The repertoires were collected only after the peak T cell response. With two AZD1222 doses given, Spike-specific TCR breadth and depth both rose.

Concerning this clone itself: Its cognate antigen is unknown.

This CDR3 region has 15 residues. The germline V gene has CDR1 SEHNR and CDR2 FQNEAQ (reference sequence). V was pared by 8 bases and J by 4 bases, with 14 bases of the junction left unmatched. Assay: immunoSEQ multiplex PCR; the TCRdb copy retains only in-frame clones and omits some. The sample lists some 180,000 clones, 85% to 90% seen once, with roughly 6.5% in the top ten. The origin of this receptor is an adult in good health. The chain uses TRBV7-9 and TRBJ2-7; 7 nucleotides agree with TRBD2. The source material was peripheral blood, sampled on day 0 of AZD1222 vaccination. CDR3 DNA sequence: TGTGCCAGCCGCCGCGCCTCGGGAGGTGGTTACGAGCAGTACTTC. Its translation is CASRRASGGGYEQYF.